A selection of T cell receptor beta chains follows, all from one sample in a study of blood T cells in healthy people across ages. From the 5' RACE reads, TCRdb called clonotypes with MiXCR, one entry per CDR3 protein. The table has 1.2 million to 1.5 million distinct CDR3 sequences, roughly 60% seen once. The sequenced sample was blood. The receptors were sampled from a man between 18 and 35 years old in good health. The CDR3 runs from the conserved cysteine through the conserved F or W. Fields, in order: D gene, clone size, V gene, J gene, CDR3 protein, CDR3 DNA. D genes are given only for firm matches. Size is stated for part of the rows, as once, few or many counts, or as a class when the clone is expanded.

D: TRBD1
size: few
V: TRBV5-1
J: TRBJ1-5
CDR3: CASSSTGGQPQHF
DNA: TGTGCCAGCAGTTCGACAGGGGGTCAGCCCCAGCATTTT

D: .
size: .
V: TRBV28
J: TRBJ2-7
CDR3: CASTLEGSSCEQYF
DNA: TGTGCCAGCACCCTGGAAGGGAGCTCCTGCGAGCAGTACTTC

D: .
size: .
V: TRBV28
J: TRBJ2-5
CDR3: CASRPARQYQETQYF
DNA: TGTGCCAGCAGACCCGCCAGACAGTACCAAGAGACCCAGTACTTC

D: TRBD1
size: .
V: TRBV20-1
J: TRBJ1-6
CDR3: CSARGAGTENSPLHF
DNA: TGCAGTGCTAGGGGGGCGGGGACAGAAAATTCACCCCTCCACTTT

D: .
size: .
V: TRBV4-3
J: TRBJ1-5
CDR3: CASSQDLGGYGQPQHF
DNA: TGCGCCAGCAGCCAAGATCTTGGAGGGTACGGTCAGCCCCAGCATTTT

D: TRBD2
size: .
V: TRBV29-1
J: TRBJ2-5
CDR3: CSGGTSQGGGETQYF
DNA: TGCAGCGGGGGGACTAGTCAAGGAGGTGGGGAGACCCAGTACTTC

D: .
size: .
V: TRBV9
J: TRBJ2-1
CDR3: CASSVDRQSSEQFF
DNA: TGTGCCAGCAGCGTAGACAGACAGTCAAGTGAGCAGTTCTTC

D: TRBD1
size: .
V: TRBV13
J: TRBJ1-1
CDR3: CASSPRGTTSPNTEAFF
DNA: TGTGCCAGCAGCCCCAGGGGGACCACTTCACCGAACACTGAAGCTTTCTTT

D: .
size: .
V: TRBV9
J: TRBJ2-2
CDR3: CASSVLAGVTVHTGELFF
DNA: TGTGCCAGCAGCGTTCTCGCAGGGGTTACGGTTCACACCGGGGAGCTGTTTTTT

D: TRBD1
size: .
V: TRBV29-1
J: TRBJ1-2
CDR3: CSVEDTGDRGPGYTF
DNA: TGCAGCGTTGAAGATACCGGGGACAGGGGGCCGGGCTACACCTTC

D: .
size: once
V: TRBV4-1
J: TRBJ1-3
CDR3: CASSRSWTARSGNTIYF
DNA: TGCGCCAGCAGCCGGTCCTGGACCGCTCGCTCTGGAAACACCATATATTTT

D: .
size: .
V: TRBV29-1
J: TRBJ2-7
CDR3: CSVANLSNYEQYF
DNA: TGCAGCGTTGCAAATCTTTCCAACTACGAGCAGTACTTC

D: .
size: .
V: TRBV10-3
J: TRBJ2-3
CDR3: CAIRWAVGDTQYF
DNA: TGTGCCATCCGCTGGGCCGTTGGAGATACGCAGTATTTT

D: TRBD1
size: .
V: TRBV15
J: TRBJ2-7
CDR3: CATSNGQGYYEQYF
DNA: TGTGCCACCAGCAACGGACAGGGTTACTACGAGCAGTACTTC

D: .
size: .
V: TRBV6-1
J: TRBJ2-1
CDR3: CASKDLVYNEQFF
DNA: TGTGCCAGCAAGGACCTCGTCTACAATGAGCAGTTCTTC

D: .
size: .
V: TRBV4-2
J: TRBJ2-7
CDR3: CASSPLGHRDSYEQYF
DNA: TGTGCCAGCAGCCCCCTGGGGCACAGGGATTCCTACGAGCAGTACTTC

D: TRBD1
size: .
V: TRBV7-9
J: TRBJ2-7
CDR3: CASSSPGQGLLYSYEQYF
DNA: TGTGCCAGCAGCTCACCGGGACAGGGGCTCCTATACTCCTACGAGCAGTACTTC

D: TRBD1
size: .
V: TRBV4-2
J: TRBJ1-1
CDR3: CASSLGQTNTETFF
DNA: TGTGCCAGCAGCCTGGGACAGACGAACACTGAAACTTTCTTT

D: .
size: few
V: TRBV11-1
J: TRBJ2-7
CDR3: CASSLGDITYEQYF
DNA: TGTGCCAGCAGCTTAGGGGACATAACCTACGAGCAGTACTTC

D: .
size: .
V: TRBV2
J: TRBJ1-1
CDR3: CASSGGEVTEAFF
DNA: TGTGCCAGCAGTGGGGGGGAAGTGACTGAAGCTTTCTTT

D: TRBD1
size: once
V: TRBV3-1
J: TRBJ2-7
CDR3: CASSGRGQGYYGQYF
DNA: TGTGCCAGCAGCGGGCGCGGACAGGGGTACTACGGGCAGTACTTC

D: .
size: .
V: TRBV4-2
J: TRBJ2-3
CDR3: CASSQEGGRTVLDTQYF
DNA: TGTGCCAGCAGCCAAGAAGGTGGAAGGACAGTGTTAGATACGCAGTATTTT

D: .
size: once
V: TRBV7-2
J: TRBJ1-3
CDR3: CASSLWESGNTIYF
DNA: TGTGCCAGCAGCTTATGGGAATCTGGAAACACCATATATTTT

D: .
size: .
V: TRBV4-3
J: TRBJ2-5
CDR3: CASSQDRWGVQYF
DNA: TGCGCCAGCAGCCAAGATAGATGGGGGGTTCAGTACTTC

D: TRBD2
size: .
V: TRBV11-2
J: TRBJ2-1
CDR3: CASSSGNWAGVGNEQFF
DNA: TGTGCCAGCAGCTCCGGAAATTGGGCGGGAGTGGGTAATGAGCAGTTCTTC

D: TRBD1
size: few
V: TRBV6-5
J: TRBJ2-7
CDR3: CASTGQGGEQYF
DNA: TGTGCCAGCACCGGACAGGGAGGCGAGCAGTACTTC

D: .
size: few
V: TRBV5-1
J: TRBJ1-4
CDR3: CASSSGRGEKLFF
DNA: TGCGCCAGCAGCTCGGGCAGGGGCGAAAAACTGTTTTTT

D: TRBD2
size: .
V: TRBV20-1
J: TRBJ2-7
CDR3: CSASQTSGSTYEQYF
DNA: TGCAGTGCTAGCCAGACTAGCGGGAGCACGTACGAGCAGTACTTC

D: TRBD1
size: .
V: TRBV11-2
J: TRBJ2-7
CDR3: CASRPGQGRGSYEQYF
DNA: TGTGCCAGCAGGCCGGGACAGGGCCGAGGATCCTACGAGCAGTACTTC

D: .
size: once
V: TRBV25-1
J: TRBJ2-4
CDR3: CASRFADIQYF
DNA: TGTGCCAGTCGGTTTGCGGACATTCAGTACTTC

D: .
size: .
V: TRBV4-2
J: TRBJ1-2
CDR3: CASSQEAGGYTF
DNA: TGTGCCAGCAGCCAAGAGGCCGGGGGCTACACCTTC

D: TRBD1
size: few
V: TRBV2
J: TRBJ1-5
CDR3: CATAPGGRSNQPQHF
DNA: TGTGCCACCGCCCCAGGGGGCAGGAGCAATCAGCCCCAGCATTTT

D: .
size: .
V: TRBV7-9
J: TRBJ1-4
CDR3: CASSLIGGETEKLFF
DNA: TGTGCCAGCAGCTTAATCGGAGGGGAGACTGAAAAACTGTTTTTT

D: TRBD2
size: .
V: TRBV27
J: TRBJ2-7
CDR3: CASSLAGGAYNEQYF
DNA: TGTGCCAGCAGTCTAGCGGGGGGCGCATACAATGAGCAGTACTTC

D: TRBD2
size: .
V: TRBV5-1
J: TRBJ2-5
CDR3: CASSFGLAGVYNEQYF
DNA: TGCGCCAGCAGCTTCGGACTAGCGGGAGTCTACAATGAGCAGTACTTC

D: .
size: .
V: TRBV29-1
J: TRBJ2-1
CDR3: CSVGPDGENEQFF
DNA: TGCAGCGTTGGTCCTGACGGGGAGAATGAGCAGTTCTTC

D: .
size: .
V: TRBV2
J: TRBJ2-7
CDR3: CASTTGLGEQYF
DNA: TGTGCCAGCACGACCGGTCTCGGCGAGCAGTACTTC

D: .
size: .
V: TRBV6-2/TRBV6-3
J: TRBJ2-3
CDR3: CASSYRAGLGADTQYF
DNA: TGTGCCAGCAGTTACCGGGCAGGGCTTGGGGCAGATACGCAGTATTTT

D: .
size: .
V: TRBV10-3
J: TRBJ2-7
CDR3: CAISESTPTGGVEQYF
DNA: TGTGCCATCAGTGAGTCGACACCCACAGGGGGGGTCGAGCAGTACTTC

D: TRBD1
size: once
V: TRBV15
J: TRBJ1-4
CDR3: CATETGTVDEKLFF
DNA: TGTGCCACTGAAACCGGGACAGTGGACGAAAAACTGTTTTTT

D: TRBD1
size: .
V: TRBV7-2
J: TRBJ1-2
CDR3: CASSLGGTGVASGYTF
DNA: TGTGCCAGCAGCTTAGGAGGGACAGGGGTCGCCAGTGGCTACACCTTC